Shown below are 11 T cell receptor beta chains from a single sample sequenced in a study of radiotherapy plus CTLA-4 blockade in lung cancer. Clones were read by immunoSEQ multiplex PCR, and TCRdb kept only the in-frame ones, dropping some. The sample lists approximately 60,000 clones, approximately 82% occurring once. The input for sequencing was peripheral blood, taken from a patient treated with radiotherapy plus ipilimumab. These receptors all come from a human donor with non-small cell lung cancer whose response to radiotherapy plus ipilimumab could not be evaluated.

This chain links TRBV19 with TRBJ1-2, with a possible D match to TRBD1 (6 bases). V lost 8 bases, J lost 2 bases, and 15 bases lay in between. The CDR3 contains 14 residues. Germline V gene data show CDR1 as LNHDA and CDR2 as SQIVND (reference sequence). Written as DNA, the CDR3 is TGTGCCAGTGGTACAGGGTTTGGAAACTATGGCTACACCTTC. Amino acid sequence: CASGTGFGNYGYTF.

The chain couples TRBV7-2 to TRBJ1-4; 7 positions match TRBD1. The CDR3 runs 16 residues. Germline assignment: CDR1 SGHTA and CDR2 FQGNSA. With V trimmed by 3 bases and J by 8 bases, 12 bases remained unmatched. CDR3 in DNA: TGTGCCAGCAGCTTGGGGACAGAGAGGTCTTGGGAAAAACTGTTTTTT. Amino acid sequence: CASSLGTERSWEKLFF.

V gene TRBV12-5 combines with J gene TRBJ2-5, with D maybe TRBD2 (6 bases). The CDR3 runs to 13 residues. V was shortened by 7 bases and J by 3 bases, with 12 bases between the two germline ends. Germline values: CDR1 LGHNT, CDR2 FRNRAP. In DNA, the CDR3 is TGTGCTAGTGCCTGGGGCGGGGAAGAGACCCAGTACTTC. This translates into CASAWGGEETQYF.

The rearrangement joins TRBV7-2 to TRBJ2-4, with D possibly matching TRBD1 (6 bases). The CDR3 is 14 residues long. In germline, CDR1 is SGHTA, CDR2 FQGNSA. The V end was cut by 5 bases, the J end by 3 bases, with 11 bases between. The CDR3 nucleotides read TGTGCCAGCAGCCCGTTGACAGGCAAAAACATTCAGTACTTC. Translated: CASSPLTGKNIQYF.

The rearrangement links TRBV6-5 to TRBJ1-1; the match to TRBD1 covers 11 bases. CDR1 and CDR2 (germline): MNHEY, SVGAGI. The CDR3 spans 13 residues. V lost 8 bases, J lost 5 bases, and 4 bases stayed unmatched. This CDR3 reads CASGQGALTEAFF. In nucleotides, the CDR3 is TGTGCCAGCGGACAGGGGGCCCTAACTGAAGCTTTCTTT.

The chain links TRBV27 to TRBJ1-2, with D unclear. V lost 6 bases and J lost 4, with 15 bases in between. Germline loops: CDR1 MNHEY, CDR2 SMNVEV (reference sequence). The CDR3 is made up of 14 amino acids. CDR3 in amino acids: CASRRDIDGYGYTF. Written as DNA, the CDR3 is TGTGCCAGCAGACGAGACATTGATGGCTATGGCTACACCTTC.

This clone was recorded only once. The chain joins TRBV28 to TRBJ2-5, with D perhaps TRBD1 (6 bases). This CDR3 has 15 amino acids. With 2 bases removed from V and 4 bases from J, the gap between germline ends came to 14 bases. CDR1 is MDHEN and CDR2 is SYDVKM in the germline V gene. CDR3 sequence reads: CASSLATRGGETQYF. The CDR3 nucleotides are TGTGCCAGCAGTTTAGCCACCAGAGGGGGAGAGACCCAGTACTTC.

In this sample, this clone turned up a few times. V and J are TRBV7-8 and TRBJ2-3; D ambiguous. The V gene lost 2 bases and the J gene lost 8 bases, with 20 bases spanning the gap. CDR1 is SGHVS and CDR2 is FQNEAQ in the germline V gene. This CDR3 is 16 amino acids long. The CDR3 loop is CASSLRPGLEVGTQYF. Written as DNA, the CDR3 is TGTGCCAGCAGCTTAAGGCCGGGTCTAGAGGTTGGTACGCAGTATTTT. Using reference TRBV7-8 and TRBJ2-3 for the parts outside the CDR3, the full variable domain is GAGVSQSPRYKVAKRGQDVALRCDPISGHVSLFWYQQALGQGPEFLTYFQNEAQLDKSGLPSDRFFAERPEGSVSTLKIQRTQQEDSAVYLCASSLRPGLEVGTQYFGPGTRLTVL.

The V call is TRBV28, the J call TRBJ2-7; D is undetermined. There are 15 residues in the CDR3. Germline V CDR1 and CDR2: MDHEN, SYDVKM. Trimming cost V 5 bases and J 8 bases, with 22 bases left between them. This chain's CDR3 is CASSATGRPESKQYF. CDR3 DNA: TGTGCCAGCAGTGCGACCGGCAGGCCCGAAAGTAAGCAGTACTTC.

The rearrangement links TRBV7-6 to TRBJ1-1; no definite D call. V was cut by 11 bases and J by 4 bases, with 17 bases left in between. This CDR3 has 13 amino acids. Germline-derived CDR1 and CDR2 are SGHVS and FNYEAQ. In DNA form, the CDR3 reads TGTGCCTCCTGTCGGGGTTATGGCACTGAAGCTTTCTTT. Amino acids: CASCRGYGTEAFF.

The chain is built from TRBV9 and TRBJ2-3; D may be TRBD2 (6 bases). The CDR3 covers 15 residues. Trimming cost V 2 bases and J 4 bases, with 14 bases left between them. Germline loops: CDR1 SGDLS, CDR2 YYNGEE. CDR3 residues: CASSVRGRGSDTQYF. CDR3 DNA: TGTGCCAGCAGCGTCCGGGGCCGGGGGTCAGATACGCAGTATTTT.